A selection of T cell receptor beta chains follows, all from one sample in a study of blood T cells in healthy people across ages. TCRdb re-analysed the 5' RACE reads in MiXCR, keeping a single row per CDR3 protein. Altogether approximately 780,000 distinct CDR3 sequences are present, roughly 25% being singletons, with the ten largest covering around 3%. This same sample was also part of a study on T cells of mothers and their children.

Sequenced sample: blood. The receptors stem from a boy between 10 and 17 years old in good health. CDR3s include the opening cysteine and the closing phenylalanine or tryptophan. Each record gives: clone size, J gene, D gene, V gene, CDR3 DNA, CDR3 protein. D genes are given only for firm matches. Expanded clones get a size class; other rows say once, few or many, or leave the size out.

>many|TRBJ1-2|-|TRBV28
TGTGCCAGCGGCACCCGGTCAGATCGCTATGGCTACACCTTC
CASGTRSDRYGYTF
>-|TRBJ2-7|-|TRBV29-1
TGCAGCGTTGGGCGGAGGAGCTCCTACGAGCAGTACTTC
CSVGRRSSYEQYF
>few|TRBJ1-2|TRBD1|TRBV9
TGTGCCAGCAGCGTAGCAAACAGGGGGGATGGCTACACCTTC
CASSVANRGDGYTF
>few|TRBJ2-5|-|TRBV20-1
TGCAGTGCAATAACGGGTGGGGGAGTGGAGACCCAGTACTTC
CSAITGGGVETQYF
>-|TRBJ2-1|TRBD2|TRBV15
TGTGCCACCAGCTCGACTAGCGGGGGGCCGATTGGGTACAATGAGCAGTTCTTC
CATSSTSGGPIGYNEQFF
>-|TRBJ2-7|TRBD2|TRBV5-4
TGTACCAGCAGCCCGGGAGGTGGTTATACCTACGAGCAGTACTTC
CTSSPGGGYTYEQYF
>-|TRBJ2-7|-|TRBV7-9
TGTGCCAGCAGCCGTAGACTCCGGGACGGAATTTACGAGCAGTACTTC
CASSRRLRDGIYEQYF
>-|TRBJ2-3|-|TRBV30
TGTGCCTGGACCCCGGGGGCGGGGGATACGCAGTATTTT
CAWTPGAGDTQYF
>few|TRBJ1-2|-|TRBV5-1
TGCGCCAGCAGCTTGGCTGAAAACAACTATGGCTACACCTTC
CASSLAENNYGYTF
>few|TRBJ1-4|TRBD1|TRBV5-1
TGCGCCAGCAGCCCGGACAGGGGAGGTGGAAAACTGTTTTTT
CASSPDRGGGKLFF
>few|TRBJ1-2|-|TRBV11-1
TGTGCCAGCAGCATACCAGGGCATGGCTACACCTTC
CASSIPGHGYTF
>-|TRBJ2-1|TRBD1|TRBV12-3/TRBV12-4
TGTGCCAGCAGCCCGGACAGGGGACACTACAATGAGCAGTTCTTC
CASSPDRGHYNEQFF
>-|TRBJ1-4|-|TRBV6-4
TGTGCCAGCAGTGACCGCCCTGGGGAAAAACTGTTTTTT
CASSDRPGEKLFF
>few|TRBJ1-2|-|TRBV19
TGTGCCAGTAGTACAGAGGAGAACTATGGCTACACCTTC
CASSTEENYGYTF
>few|TRBJ1-5|-|TRBV24-1
TGTGCCACCAGTCGGCCAGGGCTATACCAGCCCCAGCATTTT
CATSRPGLYQPQHF
>-|TRBJ2-1|TRBD2|TRBV20-1
TGCAGGGGAGTGCGACTAGCGGGGGGCTCCTACAATGAGCAGTTCTTC
CRGVRLAGGSYNEQFF
>-|TRBJ2-1|-|TRBV30
TGTGCCTGGAGTGCCAGGGACGGAGAGGAGCAGTTCTTC
CAWSARDGEEQFF
>-|TRBJ2-7|-|TRBV7-9
TGTGCCAGCAGCTTGACACTTTCCTACGAGCAGTACTTC
CASSLTLSYEQYF
>-|TRBJ1-1|TRBD1|TRBV5-1
TGCGCCAGCAGCCGAGACAGGGCTTATGAGAACACTGAAGCTTTCTTT
CASSRDRAYENTEAFF
>-|TRBJ2-1|-|TRBV20-1
TGCAGTGCTAGAGATCCATTCGGGGGGCCCCTCTACAATGAGCAGTTCTTC
CSARDPFGGPLYNEQFF
>once|TRBJ1-3|TRBD1|TRBV6-5
TGTGCCAGCAGTTACTTAACAGGGGCCGGAAACACCATATATTTT
CASSYLTGAGNTIYF
>few|TRBJ2-2|-|TRBV10-3
TGTGCCGCCGCGAACTTTAGCGGTGAGAACACCGGGGAGCTGTTTTTT
CAAANFSGENTGELFF
>few|TRBJ2-4|-|TRBV18
TGTGCCAGCTCACCACCGGGGTGGATAGCCAAAAACATTCAGTACTTC
CASSPPGWIAKNIQYF
>few|TRBJ1-1|-|TRBV10-3
TGTGCCATCAGTAAGGACGGGGAAGGAACTGAAGCTTTCTTT
CAISKDGEGTEAFF
>-|TRBJ2-5|-|TRBV7-7
TGTGCTAGCAGCTTAGGGGTGGGTGGACGCCAGGAGACCCAGTACTTC
CASSLGVGGRQETQYF
>-|TRBJ1-4|-|TRBV4-1
TGCGCCAGCAGCCAGAGCCAGGAAAAACTGTTTTTT
CASSQSQEKLFF
>-|TRBJ1-2|-|TRBV30
TGTGCCTGGAAGGACAGCAAGGACTATGGCTACACCTTC
CAWKDSKDYGYTF